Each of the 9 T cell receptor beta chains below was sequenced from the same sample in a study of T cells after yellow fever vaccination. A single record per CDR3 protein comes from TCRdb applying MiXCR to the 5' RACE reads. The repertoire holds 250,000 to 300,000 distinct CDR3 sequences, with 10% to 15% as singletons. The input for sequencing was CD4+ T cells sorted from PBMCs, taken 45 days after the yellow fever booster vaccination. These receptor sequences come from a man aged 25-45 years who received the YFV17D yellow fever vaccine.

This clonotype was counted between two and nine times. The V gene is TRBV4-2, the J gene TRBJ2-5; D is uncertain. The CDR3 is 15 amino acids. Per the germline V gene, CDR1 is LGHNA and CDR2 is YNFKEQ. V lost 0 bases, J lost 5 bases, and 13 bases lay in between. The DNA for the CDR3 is TGTGCCAGCAGCCAAGATCATAGGGATGCGGAGACCCAGTACTTC. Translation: CASSQDHRDAETQYF.

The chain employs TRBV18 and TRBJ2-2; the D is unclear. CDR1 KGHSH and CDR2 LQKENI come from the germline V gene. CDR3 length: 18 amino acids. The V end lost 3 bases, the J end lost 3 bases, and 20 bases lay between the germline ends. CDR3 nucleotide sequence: TGTGCCAGCTCACCTCGGAGAAGTGGTGGGGTAGACACCGGGGAGCTGTTTTTT. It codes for CASSPRRSGGVDTGELFF.

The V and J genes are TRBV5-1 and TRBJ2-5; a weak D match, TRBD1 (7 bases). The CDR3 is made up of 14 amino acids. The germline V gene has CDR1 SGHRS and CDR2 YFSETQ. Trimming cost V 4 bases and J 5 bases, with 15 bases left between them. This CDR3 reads CASSGGTVRETQYF. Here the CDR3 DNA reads TGCGCCAGCAGCGGGGGGACAGTTCGGGAGACCCAGTACTTC.

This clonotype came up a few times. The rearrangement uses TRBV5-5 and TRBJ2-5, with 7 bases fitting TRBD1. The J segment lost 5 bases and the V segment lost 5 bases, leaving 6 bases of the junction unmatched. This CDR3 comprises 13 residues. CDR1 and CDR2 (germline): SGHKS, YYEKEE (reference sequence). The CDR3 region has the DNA TGTGCCAGCAGGGCGACAGGGTACGAGACCCAGTACTTC. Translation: CASRATGYETQYF.

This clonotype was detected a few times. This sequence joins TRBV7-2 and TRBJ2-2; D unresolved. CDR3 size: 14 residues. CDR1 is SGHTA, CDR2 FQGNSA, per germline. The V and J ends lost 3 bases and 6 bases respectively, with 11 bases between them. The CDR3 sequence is CASSFNSRSGELFF. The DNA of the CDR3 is TGTGCCAGCAGCTTTAATTCCAGATCCGGGGAGCTGTTTTTT. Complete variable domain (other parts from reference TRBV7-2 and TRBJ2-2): GAGVSQSPSNKVTEKGKDVELRCDPISGHTALYWYRQSLGQGLEFLIYFQGNSAPDKSGLPSDRFSAERTGGSVSTLTIQRTQQEDSAVYLCASSFNSRSGELFFGEGSRLTVL.

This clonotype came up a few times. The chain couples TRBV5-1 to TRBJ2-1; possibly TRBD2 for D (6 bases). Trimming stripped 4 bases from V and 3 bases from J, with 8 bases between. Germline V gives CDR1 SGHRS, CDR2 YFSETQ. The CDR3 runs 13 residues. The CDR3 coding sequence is TGCGCCAGCAGCCCGGACTACTACAATGAGCAGTTCTTC. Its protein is CASSPDYYNEQFF.

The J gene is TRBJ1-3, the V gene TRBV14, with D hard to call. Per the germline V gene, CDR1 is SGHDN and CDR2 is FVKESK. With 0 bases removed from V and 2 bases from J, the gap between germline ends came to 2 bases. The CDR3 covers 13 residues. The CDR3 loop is CASSQDPGNTIYF. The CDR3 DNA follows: TGTGCCAGCAGCCAAGACCCTGGAAACACCATATATTTT.

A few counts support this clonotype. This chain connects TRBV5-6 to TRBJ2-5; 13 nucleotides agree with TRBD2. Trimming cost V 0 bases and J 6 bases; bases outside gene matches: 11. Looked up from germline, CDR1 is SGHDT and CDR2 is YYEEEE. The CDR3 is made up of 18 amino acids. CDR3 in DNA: TGTGCCAGCAGCTTGGTCAGGTCGGGGACTAGCGGGACGAAGACCCAGTACTTC. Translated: CASSLVRSGTSGTKTQYF.

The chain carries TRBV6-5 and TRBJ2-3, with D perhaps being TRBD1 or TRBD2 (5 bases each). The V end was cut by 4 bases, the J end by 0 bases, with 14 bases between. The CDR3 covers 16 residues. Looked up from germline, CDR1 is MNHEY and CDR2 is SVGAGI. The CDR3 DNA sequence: TGTGCCAGCAGTTCCGTTCCGGGGCCGAGCACAGATACGCAGTATTTT. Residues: CASSSVPGPSTDTQYF.